A single T cell receptor (beta chain) is shown here with its context. Its antigen is as yet unknown. The method was immunoSEQ multiplex PCR; TCRdb's version includes in-frame clones alone and lacks a portion of them. The sample records 800,000 to 950,000 clones, just over 95% being singletons. Naive CD8 cells lacked CD45RO and underwent positive selection for CCR7, leaving out terminally differentiated effector memory CD45RA+ cells. The study drew its donors from healthy HIV-negative adults without recent acute infections or vaccinations. The CDR3 sequence is 15 residues long. Germline CDR1 MGHRA, CDR2 YSYEKL. J gave up 0 bases and V 5 bases, and 7 bases lay outside the gene matches. This record comes from a study of shared clonotypes between healthy human individuals. Looking at the study overall: Used for every donor were three CD4 naive, three CD4 memory, two CD8 naive and one CD8 memory plate. Study conclusions and caveats: Naive CD4 clonotypes overlapped across a few donors at approximately 5%. Limited genetic and exposure-history diversity came from having few donors.

Sequencing input: naive CD8+ T cells sorted from blood. The chain has TRBV4-1 and TRBJ2-7, with 7 positions matching TRBD1. This TCR was recovered from a man in his thirties or forties in good health. For the CDR3, the DNA is TGCGCCAGCAGCAACAGGGGACAGAGCTCCTACGAGCAGTACTTC. Translation: CASSNRGQSSYEQYF.